A single sample is the source of the 5 T cell receptor beta chains below, sequenced in a study of cytomegalovirus exposure and HLA in healthy donors. The primer mix had 60 Vbeta and 13 Jbeta primers. TCRdb's copy holds only in-frame clones and misses some; the assay was immunoSEQ multiplex PCR. The profile covers around 74,000 clones, with roughly 78% appearing a single time and 2.5% taken by the ten largest. The material sequenced was PBMCs. The source is a man in his thirties or forties in good health and CMV-seronegative.

The chain recombines TRBV25-1 with TRBJ2-5; D is undetermined. Germline CDR1 reads MGHDK; CDR2 reads SYGVNS. Trimming took off 7 bases at V and 5 bases at J, with 8 bases between the two ends. The CDR3 extends over 11 amino acids. The CDR3 DNA sequence: TGTGCCAGCATGAGGTTCGAGACCCAGTACTTC. This gives the protein CASMRFETQYF. The full variable domain, in which reference TRBV25-1 and TRBJ2-5 provide the parts outside the CDR3, is EADIYQTPRYLVIGTGKKITLECSQTMGHDKMYWYQQDPGMELHLIHYSYGVNSTEKGDLSSESTVSRIRTEHFPLTLESARPSHTSQYLCASMRFETQYFGPGTRLLVL.

This chain connects TRBV30 to TRBJ1-2; no definite D call. V lost 5 bases to trimming and J lost 8 bases, with 21 bases between them. CDR3 size: 14 residues. CDR1 and CDR2 (germline): GTSNPN, SVGIG (reference sequence). CDR3 sequence: CAWDIPQTPGGYTF. In DNA, the CDR3 is TGTGCCTGGGATATACCGCAAACTCCGGGGGGCTACACCTTC. Using reference TRBV30 and TRBJ1-2 for the parts outside the CDR3, the full variable domain is SQTIHQWPATLVQPVGSPLSLECTVEGTSNPNLYWYRQAAGRGLQLLFYSVGIGQISSEVPQNLSASRPQDRQFILSSKKLLLSDSGFYLCAWDIPQTPGGYTFGSGTRLTVV.

V is TRBV7-8 and J is TRBJ1-1; a weak D match, TRBD1 (6 bases). V was trimmed by 4 bases and J by 1 base, leaving 13 bases between them. There are 15 residues in the CDR3. The germline gives CDR1 SGHVS, CDR2 FQNEAQ. The CDR3 nucleotides are TGTGCCAGCAGCTGTTACAGGGAAGGGAACACTGAAGCTTTCTTT. Its translation is CASSCYREGNTEAFF.

J is TRBJ2-7 and V is TRBV13; D not resolved. Trimming took off 2 bases at V and 0 bases at J, with 5 bases between the two ends. This CDR3 is built from 13 residues. CDR1 is PRHDT, CDR2 FYEKMQ, per germline (reference sequence). CDR3 in amino acids: CASSLPGSYEQYF. The CDR3 DNA follows: TGTGCCAGCAGCTTACCCGGCTCCTACGAGCAGTACTTC.

The chain couples TRBV28 to TRBJ2-7; 8 nucleotides line up with TRBD2. Germline V lookup: CDR1 MDHEN, CDR2 SYDVKM. The V and J ends lost 5 bases and 1 base, in that order; junction bases with no gene match: 10. The CDR3 extends over 16 amino acids. This chain's CDR3 is CASSGRRLASSYEQYF. The DNA for the CDR3 is TGTGCCAGCAGTGGGAGACGACTAGCGAGTTCCTACGAGCAGTACTTC.